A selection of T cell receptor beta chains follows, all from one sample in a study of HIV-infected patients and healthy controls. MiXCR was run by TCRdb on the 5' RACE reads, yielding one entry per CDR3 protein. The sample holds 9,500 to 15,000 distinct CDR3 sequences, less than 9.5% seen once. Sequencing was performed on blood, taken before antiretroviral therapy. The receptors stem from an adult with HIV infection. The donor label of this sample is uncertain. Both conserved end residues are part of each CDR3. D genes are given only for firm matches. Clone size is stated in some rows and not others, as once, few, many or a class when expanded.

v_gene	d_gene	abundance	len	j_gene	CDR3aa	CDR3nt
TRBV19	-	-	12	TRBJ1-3	CASGGPGNTIYF	TGTGCCAGTGGGGGGCCTGGAAACACCATATATTTT
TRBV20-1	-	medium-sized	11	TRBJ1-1	CSARDKGRAFF	TGCAGTGCTAGAGATAAGGGGAGGGCTTTCTTT
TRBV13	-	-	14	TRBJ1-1	CASKRGNMNTEAFF	TGTGCCAGCAAAAGGGGGAACATGAACACTGAAGCTTTCTTT
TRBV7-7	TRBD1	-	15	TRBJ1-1	CASSHWDRENTEAFF	TGTGCTAGCAGCCATTGGGACAGGGAGAACACTGAAGCTTTCTTT
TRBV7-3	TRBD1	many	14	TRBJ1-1	CASSYGQGGTEAFF	TGTGCCAGCAGCTACGGACAGGGCGGCACTGAAGCTTTCTTT
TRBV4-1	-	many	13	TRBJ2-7	CASSHPYSYEQYF	TGCGCCAGCAGCCACCCTTATTCCTACGAGCAGTACTTC
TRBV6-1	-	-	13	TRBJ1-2	CASRVRDAYGYTF	TGTGCCAGCAGAGTCAGGGATGCCTATGGCTACACCTTC
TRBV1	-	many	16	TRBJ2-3	CTSSHHPDRSTDTQYF	TGCACCAGCAGCCATCACCCGGACAGGAGCACAGATACGCAGTATTTT
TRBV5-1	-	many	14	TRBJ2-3	CASREGGSTDTQYF	TGCGCCAGCAGAGAAGGGGGAAGCACAGATACGCAGTATTTT
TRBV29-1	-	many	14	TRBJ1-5	CSVVDRDSNQPQHF	TGCAGCGTCGTGGACAGAGATAGCAATCAGCCCCAGCATTTT
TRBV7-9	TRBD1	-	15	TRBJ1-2	CASSFARVQGDGYTF	TGTGCCAGCAGCTTTGCGAGAGTACAGGGGGATGGCTACACCTTC
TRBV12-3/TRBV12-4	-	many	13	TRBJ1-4	CASIVGPGEKLFF	TGTGCCAGCATCGTAGGTCCCGGGGAAAAACTGTTTTTT
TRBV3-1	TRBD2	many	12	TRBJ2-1	CASLAGQGEQFF	TGTGCCAGCTTAGCGGGACAAGGTGAGCAGTTCTTC
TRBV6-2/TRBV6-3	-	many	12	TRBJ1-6	CASRQGISPLHF	TGTGCCAGCAGGCAGGGGATTTCACCCCTCCACTTT
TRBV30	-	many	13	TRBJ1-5	CAWSGMDNQPQHF	TGTGCCTGGAGTGGAATGGACAATCAGCCCCAGCATTTT
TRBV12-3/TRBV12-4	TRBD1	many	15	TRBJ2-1	CASSSGQGLLNEQFF	TGTGCCAGCAGTTCGGGACAGGGATTATTGAATGAGCAGTTCTTC
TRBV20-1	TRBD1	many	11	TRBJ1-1	CSAQGEAEAFF	TGCAGTGCTCAGGGGGAGGCTGAAGCTTTCTTT
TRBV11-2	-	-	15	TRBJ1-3	CASSLDRVAGNTIYF	TGTGCCAGCAGCTTAGATCGGGTAGCTGGAAACACCATATATTTT
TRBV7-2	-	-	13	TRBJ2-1	CASRGPVGNEQFF	TGTGCCAGCCGCGGTCCTGTGGGCAATGAGCAGTTCTTC
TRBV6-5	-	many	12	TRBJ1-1	CASSPDNYEAFF	TGTGCCAGCAGTCCCGATAACTATGAAGCTTTCTTT
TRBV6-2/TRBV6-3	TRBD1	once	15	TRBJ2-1	CASSKRDRDANEQFF	TGTGCCAGCAGTAAACGGGACAGGGACGCCAATGAGCAGTTCTTC
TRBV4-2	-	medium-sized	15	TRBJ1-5	CASSQAGRDNQPQHF	TGTGCCAGCAGCCAAGCGGGCAGAGACAATCAGCCCCAGCATTTT
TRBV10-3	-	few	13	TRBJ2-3	CAIRGRDTDTQYF	TGTGCCATCAGGGGCAGAGACACAGATACGCAGTATTTT
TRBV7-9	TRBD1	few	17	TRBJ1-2	CASSLEGYRGLDYGYTF	TGTGCCAGCAGCTTAGAGGGATACAGGGGTTTGGACTATGGCTACACCTTC
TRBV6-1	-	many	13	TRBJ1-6	CASSADGNSPLHF	TGTGCCAGCAGCGCGGACGGGAATTCACCCCTCCACTTT
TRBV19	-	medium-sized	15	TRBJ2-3	CASSPPTGGTDTQYF	TGTGCCAGTAGTCCCCCGACAGGAGGGACAGATACGCAGTATTTT
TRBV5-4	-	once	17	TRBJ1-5	CASSLVLRTESNQPQHF	TGTGCCAGCAGCTTGGTCTTACGGACAGAGAGCAATCAGCCCCAGCATTTT
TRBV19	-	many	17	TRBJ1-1	CASSIGGDLALNTEAFF	TGTGCCAGTAGTATAGGGGGGGACCTAGCCCTGAACACTGAAGCTTTCTTT
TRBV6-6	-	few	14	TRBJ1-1	CASSPGREGGEAFF	TGTGCCAGCAGCCCTGGGCGAGAGGGGGGAGAAGCTTTCTTT
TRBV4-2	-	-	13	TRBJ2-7	CASSQFGSYEQYF	TGTGCCAGCAGCCAGTTCGGATCCTACGAGCAGTACTTC
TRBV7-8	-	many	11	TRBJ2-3	CASAQPDTQYF	TGTGCCAGCGCCCAGCCGGATACGCAGTATTTT
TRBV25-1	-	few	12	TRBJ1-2	CASSEYGSGYTF	TGTGCCAGCAGTGAATATGGGAGTGGCTACACCTTC
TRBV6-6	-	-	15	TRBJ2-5	CASSFQDSLQETQYF	TGTGCCAGCAGTTTCCAAGACAGCCTCCAAGAGACCCAGTACTTC
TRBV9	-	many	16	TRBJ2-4	CASSARQGAGADIQYF	TGTGCCAGCAGCGCGAGACAGGGTGCGGGGGCGGACATTCAGTACTTC
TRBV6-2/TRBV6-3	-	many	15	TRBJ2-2	CASMGNLGNTGELFF	TGTGCCAGCATGGGGAATCTAGGGAACACCGGGGAGCTGTTTTTT
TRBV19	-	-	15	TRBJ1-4	CASSGFVRTNEKLFF	TGTGCCAGCTCAGGGTTCGTAAGAACTAATGAAAAACTGTTTTTT
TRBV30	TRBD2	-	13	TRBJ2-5	CAWSLAGGETQYF	TGTGCCTGGAGCCTAGCGGGAGGAGAGACCCAGTACTTC
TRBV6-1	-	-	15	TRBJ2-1	CASSVSKESYNEQFF	TGTGCCAGCAGTGTCAGTAAGGAGTCCTACAATGAGCAGTTCTTC
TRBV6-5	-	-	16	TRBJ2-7	CASSELGGSPWTEQYF	TGTGCCAGCAGTGAGCTGGGGGGCTCCCCCTGGACAGAGCAGTACTTC
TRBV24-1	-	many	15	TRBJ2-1	CATSDSPGDYNEQFF	TGTGCCACCAGTGATTCCCCGGGAGACTACAATGAGCAGTTCTTC